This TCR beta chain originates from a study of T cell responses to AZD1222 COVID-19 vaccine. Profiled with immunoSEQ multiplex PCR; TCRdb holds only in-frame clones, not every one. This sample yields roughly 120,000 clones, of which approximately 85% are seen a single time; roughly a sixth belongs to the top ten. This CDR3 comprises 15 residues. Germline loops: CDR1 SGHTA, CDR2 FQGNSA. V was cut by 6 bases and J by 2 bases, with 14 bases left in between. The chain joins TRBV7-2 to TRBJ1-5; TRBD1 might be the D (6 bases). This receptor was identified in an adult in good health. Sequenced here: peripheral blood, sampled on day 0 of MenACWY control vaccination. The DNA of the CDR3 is TGTGCCAGCAGGGCCCCGGGGGCTGGCAATCAGCCCCAGCATTTT. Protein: CASRAPGAGNQPQHF.